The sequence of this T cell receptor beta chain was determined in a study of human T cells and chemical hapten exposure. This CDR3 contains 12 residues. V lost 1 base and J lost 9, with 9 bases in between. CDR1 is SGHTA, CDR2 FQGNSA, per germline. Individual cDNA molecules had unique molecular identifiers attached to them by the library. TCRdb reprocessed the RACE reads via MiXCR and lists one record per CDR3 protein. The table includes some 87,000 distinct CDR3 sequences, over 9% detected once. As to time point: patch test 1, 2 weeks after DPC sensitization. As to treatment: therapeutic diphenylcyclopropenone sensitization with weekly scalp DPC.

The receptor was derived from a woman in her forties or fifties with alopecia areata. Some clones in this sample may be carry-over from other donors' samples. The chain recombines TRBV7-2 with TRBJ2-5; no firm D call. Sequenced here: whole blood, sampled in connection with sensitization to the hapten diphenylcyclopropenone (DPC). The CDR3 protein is CASSLVVPPQYF. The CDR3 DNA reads TGTGCCAGCAGCTTAGTAGTACCCCCCCAGTACTTC.